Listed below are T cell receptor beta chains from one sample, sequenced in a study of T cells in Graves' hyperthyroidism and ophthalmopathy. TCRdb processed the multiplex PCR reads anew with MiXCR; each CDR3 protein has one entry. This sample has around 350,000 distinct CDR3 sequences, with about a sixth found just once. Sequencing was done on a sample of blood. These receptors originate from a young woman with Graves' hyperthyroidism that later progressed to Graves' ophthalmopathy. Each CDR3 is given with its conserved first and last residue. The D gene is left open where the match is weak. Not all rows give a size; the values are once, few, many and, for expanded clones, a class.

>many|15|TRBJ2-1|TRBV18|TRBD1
TGTGCCAGCTCACCGGTCAGGGGACAGATCCATGAGCAGTTCTTC
CASSPVRGQIHEQFF
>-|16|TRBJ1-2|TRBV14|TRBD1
TGTGCCAGCAGCCACCTACTCGAGGCCGACAGGGAAGGCTACACCTTC
CASSHLLEADREGYTF
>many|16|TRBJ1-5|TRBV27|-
TGTGCCAGCAGTTCGATTGGGGGGCGTTACAATCAGCCCCAGCATTTT
CASSSIGGRYNQPQHF
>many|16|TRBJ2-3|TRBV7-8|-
TGTGCCAGCAGCTTAGCGGGCCGGACCTACACAGATACGCAGTATTTT
CASSLAGRTYTDTQYF
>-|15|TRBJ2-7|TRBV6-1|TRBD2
TGTGCCAGCAGTGAAGGGGGCGGGGGAACCTACGAGCAGTACTTC
CASSEGGGGTYEQYF
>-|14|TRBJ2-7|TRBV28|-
TGTGCCAGCAGTTTATTCCCAGGGTATCACGAGCAGTACTTC
CASSLFPGYHEQYF
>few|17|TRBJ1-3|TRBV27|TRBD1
TGTGCCAGCAGTCCGAGACAGGGGAGTATCTCTGGAAACACCATATATTTT
CASSPRQGSISGNTIYF
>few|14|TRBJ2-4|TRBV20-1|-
TGCAGTGCTAGACCCGTCCAGGGACAAAACATTCAGTACTTC
CSARPVQGQNIQYF
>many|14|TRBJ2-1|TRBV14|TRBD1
TGTGCCAGCAGGCCGACAGGGTCCTACAATGAGCAGTTCTTC
CASRPTGSYNEQFF
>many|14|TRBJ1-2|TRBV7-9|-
TGTGCCAGCAGCTTAGCGGCGACAGCCTATGGCTACACCTTC
CASSLAATAYGYTF
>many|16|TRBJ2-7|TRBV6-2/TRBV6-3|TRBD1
TGTGCCAGCAGTTACACTACCGACAGGGATCGGTACGAGCAGTACTTC
CASSYTTDRDRYEQYF
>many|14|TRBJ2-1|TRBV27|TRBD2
TGTGCCAGCAGCTCGCCGGGAGGAGCCCTCGTGGAGTTCTTC
CASSSPGGALVEFF
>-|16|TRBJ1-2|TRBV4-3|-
TGCGCCAGCAGCCAAGATCGTACAGGGAGTCACTATGGCTACACCTTC
CASSQDRTGSHYGYTF
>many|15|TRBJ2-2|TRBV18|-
TGTGCCAGCTCACCACGAGGATCACCAACCGGGGAGCTGTTTTTT
CASSPRGSPTGELFF
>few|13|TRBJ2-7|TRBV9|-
TGTGCCAGCAGCGTAGAAGGGATGACCGAGCAGTACTTC
CASSVEGMTEQYF
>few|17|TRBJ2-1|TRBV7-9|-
TGTGCCAGCAGCTTAGCGCGTCAGTCGAGCTCCTACAATGAGCGGTTCTTC
CASSLARQSSSYNERFF
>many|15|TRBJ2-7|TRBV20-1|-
TGCAGTGCTAGGCGCGCCGGAGCTTCGTCCTACGAGCAGTACTTC
CSARRAGASSYEQYF
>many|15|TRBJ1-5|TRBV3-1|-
TGTGCCAGCAGCCAGGGACACATGAGGGGTCAGCCCCAGCATTTT
CASSQGHMRGQPQHF
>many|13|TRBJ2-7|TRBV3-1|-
TGTGCCAGCAGCCAAGATAGTTGGAGCGAGCAGTACTTC
CASSQDSWSEQYF
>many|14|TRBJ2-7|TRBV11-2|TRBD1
TGTGCCAGCAAATACGGACAGGGTCAATACGAGCAGTACTTC
CASKYGQGQYEQYF
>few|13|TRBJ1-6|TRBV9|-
TGTGCCAGCAGCGCGACGAGGAATTCACCCCTCCACTTT
CASSATRNSPLHF
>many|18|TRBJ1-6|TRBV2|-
TGTGCCAGCAGTGAAGCCAGGGTTCTCCAATCGAATAATTCACCCCTCCACTTT
CASSEARVLQSNNSPLHF
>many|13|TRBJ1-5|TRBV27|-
TGTGCCAGCGCTAATGGAAGCAATCAGCCCCAGCATTTT
CASANGSNQPQHF
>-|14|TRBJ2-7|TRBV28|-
TGTGCCAGCAGTTTGGGGGTGGCCAACTACGAGCAGTACTTC
CASSLGVANYEQYF
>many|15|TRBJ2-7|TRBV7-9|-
TGTGCCAGCAGCTCGAGAGCGGAGCCGACCTACGAGCAGTACTTC
CASSSRAEPTYEQYF
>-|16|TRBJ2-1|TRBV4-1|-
TGCGCCAGCAGCCAAGGAGAGGGGATCTCCTACAATGAGCAGTTCTTC
CASSQGEGISYNEQFF
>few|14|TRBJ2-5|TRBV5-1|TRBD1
TGCGCCAGCAGCGTACAGGGGGCTAAAGGTACCCAGTACTTC
CASSVQGAKGTQYF
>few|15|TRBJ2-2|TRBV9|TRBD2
TGTGCCAGCAGCTTCAGCGGGAAGGGGACCGGGGAGCTGTTTTTT
CASSFSGKGTGELFF
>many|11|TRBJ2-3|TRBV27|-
TGTGCCAGCCACTTTGGGCATACGCAGTATTTT
CASHFGHTQYF
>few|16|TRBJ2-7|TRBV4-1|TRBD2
TGCGCCAGCAGCCAAGGACTAGCGGGCCTCTCCTACGAGCAGTACTTC
CASSQGLAGLSYEQYF
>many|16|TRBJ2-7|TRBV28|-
TGTGCCAGCAGTATCCATCTAAGGACAGCCTCCTACGAGCAGTACTTC
CASSIHLRTASYEQYF
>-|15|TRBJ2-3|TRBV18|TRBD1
TGTGCCAGCTCCCCCACAGGGGAATGGGTCGATACGCAGTATTTT
CASSPTGEWVDTQYF
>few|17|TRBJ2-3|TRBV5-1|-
TGCGCCAGCAGCTTGGTGGGCAGGGGTCGCAGAGCAGATACGCAGTATTTT
CASSLVGRGRRADTQYF
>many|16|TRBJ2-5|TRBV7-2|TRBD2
TGTGCCAGCAGCTTAGAGTACGCGGGAGGGCGAGAGACCCAGTACTTC
CASSLEYAGGRETQYF
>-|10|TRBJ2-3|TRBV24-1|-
TGTGCCACCAGTGATGGCACGCAGTATTTT
CATSDGTQYF
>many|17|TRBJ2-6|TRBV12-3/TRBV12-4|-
TGTGCCAGCAGACGAGGACAGGGAGGGACTGGGGCCAACGTCCTGACTTTC
CASRRGQGGTGANVLTF
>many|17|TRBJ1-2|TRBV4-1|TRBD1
TGCGCCAGCAGCCCATCGGACGGAGGACAGGGCTTCTATGGCTACACCTTC
CASSPSDGGQGFYGYTF
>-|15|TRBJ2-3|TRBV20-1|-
TGCAGTGCTAGCCCCTCGGTCGGCAGCACAGATACGCAGTATTTT
CSASPSVGSTDTQYF
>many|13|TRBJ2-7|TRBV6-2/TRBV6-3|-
TGTGCCAGCAGTTGGAAATCCCCCCACGAGCAGTACTTC
CASSWKSPHEQYF